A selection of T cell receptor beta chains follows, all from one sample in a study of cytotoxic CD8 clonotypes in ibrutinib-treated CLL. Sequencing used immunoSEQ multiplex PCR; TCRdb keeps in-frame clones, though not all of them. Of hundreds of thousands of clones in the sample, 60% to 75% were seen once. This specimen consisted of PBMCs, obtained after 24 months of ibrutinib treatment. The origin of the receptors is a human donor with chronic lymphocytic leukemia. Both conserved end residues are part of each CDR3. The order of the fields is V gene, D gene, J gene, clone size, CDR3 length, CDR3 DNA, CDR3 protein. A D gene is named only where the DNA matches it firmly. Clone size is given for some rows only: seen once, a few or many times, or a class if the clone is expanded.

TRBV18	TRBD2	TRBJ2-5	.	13	TGTGCCAGCGGCCGGGGGGTTCAAGAGACCCAGTACTTC	CASGRGVQETQYF
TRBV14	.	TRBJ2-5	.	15	TGTGCCAGCAGCCAGAGAATCGGGAAGGAAGAGACCCAGTACTTC	CASSQRIGKEETQYF
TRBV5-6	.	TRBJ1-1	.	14	TGTGCCAGCAGCTTGTCGTTTGGGGCCACTGAAGCTTTCTTT	CASSLSFGATEAFF
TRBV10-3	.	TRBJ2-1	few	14	TGTGCCATCCAGGAGGGACAGTCGAGCAATGAGCAGTTCTTC	CAIQEGQSSNEQFF
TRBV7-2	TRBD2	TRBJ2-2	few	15	TGTGCCAGCAGCGTACGGGAGGGAGGCTCCGGGGAGCTGTTTTTT	CASSVREGGSGELFF
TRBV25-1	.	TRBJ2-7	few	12	TGTGCCAGCACCCATAATGGTGTCGAGCAGTACTTC	CASTHNGVEQYF
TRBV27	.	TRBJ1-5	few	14	TGTGCCAGCAGTCCTACCAGGGTATCTCAGCCCCAGCATTTT	CASSPTRVSQPQHF
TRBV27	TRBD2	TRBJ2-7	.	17	TGTGCCAGCGGCCCGGGGAGACTAGCGGGAGGGCCGTACGAGCAGTACTTC	CASGPGRLAGGPYEQYF
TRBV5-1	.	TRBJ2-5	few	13	TGCGCCAGCAGCGGGTGGGAACAAGAGACCCAGTACTTC	CASSGWEQETQYF
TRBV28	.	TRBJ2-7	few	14	TGTGCCAGCAGTATTAGCGGTAGCTCCTACGAGCAGTACTTC	CASSISGSSYEQYF
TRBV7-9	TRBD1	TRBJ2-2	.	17	TGTGCCAGCAGCCTCCCCCGGGACAGGGCCAACACCGGGGAGCTGTTTTTT	CASSLPRDRANTGELFF
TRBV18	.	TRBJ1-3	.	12	TGTGCCAGCTCACCGGATGGAAACACCATATATTTT	CASSPDGNTIYF
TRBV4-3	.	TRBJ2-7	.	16	TGCGCCAGCAGCCAAGATGGGCAGGGGTTCCCCTACGAGCAGTACTTC	CASSQDGQGFPYEQYF
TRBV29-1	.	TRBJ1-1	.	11	TGCAGCGCCCAGGCGAACACTGAAGCTTTCTTT	CSAQANTEAFF
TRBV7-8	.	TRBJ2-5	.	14	TGTGCCAGCAGCGGTCAGGGAGTCCAAGAGACCCAGTACTTC	CASSGQGVQETQYF
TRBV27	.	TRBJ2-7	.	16	TGTGCCAGCAGTCAACCAACACCTGGCAGGTTGAGCGAGCAGTACTTC	CASSQPTPGRLSEQYF
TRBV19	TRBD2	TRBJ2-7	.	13	TGTGCCAGGCGGGCGGGGGTGTCCTACGAGCAGTACTTC	CARRAGVSYEQYF
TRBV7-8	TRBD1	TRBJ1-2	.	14	TGTGCCAGCAGCGCTGGACAGGTTAACTATGGCTACACCTTC	CASSAGQVNYGYTF
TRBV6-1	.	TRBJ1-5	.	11	TGTGCCAGCCCCAGCAATCAGCCCCAGCATTTT	CASPSNQPQHF
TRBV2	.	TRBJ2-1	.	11	TGTGCCAGCAGTGTACTGTATGAGCAGTTCTTC	CASSVLYEQFF
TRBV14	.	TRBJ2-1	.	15	TGTGCCAGCAGCCAAGGTTGGAGGTCCTACAATGAGCAGTTCTTC	CASSQGWRSYNEQFF
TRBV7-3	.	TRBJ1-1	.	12	TGTGCCAGCAGCTCCCGGAGGAGTGAAGCTTTCTTT	CASSSRRSEAFF
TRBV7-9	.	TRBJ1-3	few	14	TGTGCCAGCAGCGACACGGCCGCTGGAAACACCATATATTTT	CASSDTAAGNTIYF
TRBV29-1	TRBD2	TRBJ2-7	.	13	TGCAGCGTTGAGCTAGCGGGAGCCTACGAGCAGTACTTC	CSVELAGAYEQYF
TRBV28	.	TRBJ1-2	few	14	TGTGCCAGCAGAGCCAGTTTAACAGACAATGGCTACACCTTC	CASRASLTDNGYTF
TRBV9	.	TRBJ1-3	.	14	TGTGCCAGCAGCTTCTCGGTCGATGGAAACACCATATATTTT	CASSFSVDGNTIYF
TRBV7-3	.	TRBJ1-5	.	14	TGTGCCAGCAGCCTTCGGGGCCCCAATCAGCCCCAGCATTTT	CASSLRGPNQPQHF
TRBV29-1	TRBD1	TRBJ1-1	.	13	TGCAGCGTGGCCCGACAGGGTACGGCTGAAGCTTTCTTT	CSVARQGTAEAFF
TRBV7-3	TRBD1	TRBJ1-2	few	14	TGTGCCAGCAGCTCGACAGGGCCGGGGGTCGGCTACACCTTC	CASSSTGPGVGYTF
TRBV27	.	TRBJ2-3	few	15	TGTGCCAGCAGAGGGGCTCGAACTAGCACAGATACGCAGTATTTT	CASRGARTSTDTQYF
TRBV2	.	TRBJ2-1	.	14	TGTGCCAGCAGTGTGGCGGGGACCTACAATGAGCAGTTCTTC	CASSVAGTYNEQFF
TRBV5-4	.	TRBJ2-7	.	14	TGTGCCAGCAGCTCGGAGGCGGTATCCTACGAGCAGTACTTC	CASSSEAVSYEQYF
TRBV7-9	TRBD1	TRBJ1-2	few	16	TGTGCCAGCAGCTTAGACACCCGGGACAGGGGGCACGGCTACACCTTC	CASSLDTRDRGHGYTF
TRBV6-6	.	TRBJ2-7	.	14	TGTGCCAGCAGCCCTCGACAGAACACCTACGAGCAGTACTTC	CASSPRQNTYEQYF
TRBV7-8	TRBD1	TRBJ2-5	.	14	TGTGCCAGCAGCCCGGGGACAGGCCGAGAGACCCAGTACTTC	CASSPGTGRETQYF
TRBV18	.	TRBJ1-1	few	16	TGTGCCAGCTCACCCTACAGGGAAGAAACCGCCGGGGGGGCTTTCTTT	CASSPYREETAGGAFF
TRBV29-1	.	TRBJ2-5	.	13	TGCAGCGTCAACTCCCGGGACGATGAACCCCAGTACTTC	CSVNSRDDEPQYF
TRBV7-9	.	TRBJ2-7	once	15	TGTGCCAGCAGCTTAGATCGTAGGGACCCGTACGAGCAGTACTTC	CASSLDRRDPYEQYF
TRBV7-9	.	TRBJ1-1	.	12	TGTGCCAGCAGCTGGGGTGGCACTGAAGCTTTCTTT	CASSWGGTEAFF
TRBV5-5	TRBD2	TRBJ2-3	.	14	TGTGCCAGCAGCACGGGACTAGCGACAGATACGCAGTATTTT	CASSTGLATDTQYF
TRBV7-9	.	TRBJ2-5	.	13	TGTGCCAGCAGCCTAGTAGCGTCAGAGACCCAGTACTTC	CASSLVASETQYF
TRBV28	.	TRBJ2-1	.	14	TGTGCCAGCAGTTTCCGGGGAAACTACAATGAGCAGTTCTTC	CASSFRGNYNEQFF
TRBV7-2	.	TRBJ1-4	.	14	TGTGCCAGCAGCTTAGGAGGTGGGGGTACGAAACTGTTTTTT	CASSLGGGGTKLFF
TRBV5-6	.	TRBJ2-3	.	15	TGTGCCAGCAGCTTAGGCGGCAGGGTGACAGATACGCAGTATTTT	CASSLGGRVTDTQYF
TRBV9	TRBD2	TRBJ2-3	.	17	TGTGCCAGCAGTGTACACATTCCGGGGGGAGGCACAGATACGCAGTATTTT	CASSVHIPGGGTDTQYF